These 13 T cell receptor beta chains originate from one sample sequenced in a study of T cells in localized non-small cell lung cancer. Clones were read by immunoSEQ multiplex PCR, and TCRdb kept only the in-frame ones, dropping some. The repertoire has tens of thousands of clones, 65% to 85% of them found once; the top ten carry more than 9%. The sample consisted of peripheral blood, taken before any cancer treatment. These receptors all come from a female donor of 60 years or more with stage I lung adenocarcinoma.

The table lists this clone with a few counts. The chain links TRBV19 to TRBJ1-2, with 7 bases lining up with TRBD1. J lost 5 bases, V lost 4 bases, and 10 bases had no gene match. The CDR3 length is 15 residues. CDR1 LNHDA and CDR2 SQIVND come from the germline V gene (reference sequence). The CDR3 region is CASSRLTGSSYGYTF. The CDR3 coding sequence is TGTGCCAGTAGTAGACTGACAGGGAGTTCTTATGGCTACACCTTC. The full variable domain, with the rest looked up from reference TRBV19 and TRBJ1-2, is DGGITQSPKYLFRKEGQNVTLSCEQNLNHDAMYWYRQDPGQGLRLIYYSQIVNDFQKGDIAEGYSVSREKKESFPLTVTSAQKNPTAFYLCASSRLTGSSYGYTFGSGTRLTVV.

The gene calls are TRBV7-2 and TRBJ2-1; TRBD2 might be the D (7 bases). CDR3 length: 15 amino acids. V dropped 5 bases and J dropped 5 bases, with 16 bases sitting between them. Germline V CDR1 and CDR2: SGHTA, FQGNSA. The CDR3 DNA sequence: TGTGCCAGCAGCCTAGGGGGGGCTCTTAACAATGAGCAGTTCTTC. As protein: CASSLGGALNNEQFF.

V is TRBV7-9 and J is TRBJ2-3, with 9 positions matching TRBD1. Germline V gene lookup returns CDR1 SEHNR and CDR2 FQNEAQ (reference sequence). V lost 5 bases and J lost 2; bases outside the gene matches: 8. The CDR3 contains 16 residues. The CDR3 loop reads CASSPSGTGYTDTQYF. The CDR3 DNA follows: TGTGCCAGCAGCCCATCCGGGACAGGGTACACAGATACGCAGTATTTT.

This clone was picked up one time. This chain links TRBV7-3 with TRBJ2-2; D might be TRBD1 (6 bases). V lost 2 bases and J 4 bases, leaving 11 bases between the germline ends. The CDR3 has 15 residues. The germline gives CDR1 SGHTA, CDR2 FQGTGA. The CDR3, as DNA: TGTGCCAGCAGCTTAGCGACAGGACGCACCGGGGAGCTGTTTTTT. As protein: CASSLATGRTGELFF.

This clone appeared once. This sequence joins TRBV5-1 and TRBJ2-3, with 8 bases identical to TRBD1. This CDR3 has 14 amino acids. The V segment lost 4 bases and the J segment 5 bases; nucleotides outside the gene matches: 6. Germline V gene lookup returns CDR1 SGHRS and CDR2 YFSETQ. CDR3 in amino acids: CASSRTGYGDTQYF. CDR3 nucleotide sequence: TGCGCCAGCAGCCGGACAGGGTACGGAGATACGCAGTATTTT.

The chain is built from TRBV10-1 and TRBJ1-4, with D possibly matching TRBD1 (5 bases). V dropped 6 bases and J dropped 7 bases, with 15 bases sitting between them. Germline CDR1 is WNHNN and CDR2 is SYGVQD (reference sequence). The CDR3 is 14 residues long. The CDR3 DNA follows: TGCGCCAGCAGGCCTACGGGGCTAGGTGAAAAACTGTTTTTT. It specifies CASRPTGLGEKLFF.

This rearrangement joins TRBV6-5 to TRBJ1-1; no clear D gene. The CDR3 has 13 residues. V was clipped by 5 bases and J by 3 bases, with 10 bases between them. CDR1 is MNHEY, CDR2 SVGAGI, per germline. CDR3 DNA: TGTGCCAGCAGTGCCGGCGGGGACACTGAAGCTTTCTTT. Protein product: CASSAGGDTEAFF.

On this clone: One end of the junction varies from germline; a read error may be responsible. V usage is TRBV6-4 and J usage is TRBJ2-1, with TRBD2 matching over 11 bases. This CDR3 is 17 amino acids long. Germline V gene data show CDR1 as MRHNA and CDR2 as SNTAGT. This CDR3 reads CASSPFSGRASHNEQFF. CDR3 sequence (DNA): TGTGCCAGCAGCCCCTTTAGCGGGAGGGCCTCCCACAATGAGCAGTTCTTC.

The chain combines TRBV19 with TRBJ1-1, with D maybe TRBD1 (5 bases). CDR3 length: 14 amino acids. Trimming left V 5 bases short and J 1 base short, with 11 bases between. The germline CDR1 and CDR2 sequences are LNHDA and SQIVND (reference sequence). The CDR3 spells CASSLQGGNTEAFF. The CDR3 nucleotides are TGTGCCAGTAGTCTCCAGGGCGGGAACACTGAAGCTTTCTTT. Full variable domain (missing parts from reference TRBV19 and TRBJ1-1): DGGITQSPKYLFRKEGQNVTLSCEQNLNHDAMYWYRQDPGQGLRLIYYSQIVNDFQKGDIAEGYSVSREKKESFPLTVTSAQKNPTAFYLCASSLQGGNTEAFFGQGTRLTVV.

Concerning this clone: This CDR3 is also generated by other DNA sequences in the sample. The chain is built from TRBV5-4 and TRBJ2-5, with 11 bases matching TRBD2. The CDR3 has 15 residues. The J segment lost 2 bases and the V segment lost 1 base, leaving 1 base of the junction unmatched. Looked up from germline, CDR1 is SGHNT and CDR2 is YYREEE (reference sequence). CDR3 coding DNA: TGTGCCAGCAGCTTGTTAGCGGGGGGGCAAGAGACCCAGTACTTC. Its translation is CASSLLAGGQETQYF.

This clone was seen more than once but under ten times. The rearrangement links TRBV18 to TRBJ1-2, with D possibly matching TRBD1 (5 bases). The ends were cut back, 2 bases at V and 3 bases at J, with 10 bases in the middle. The CDR3 is 14 amino acids. Germline values: CDR1 KGHSH, CDR2 LQKENI. The CDR3 region has the DNA TGTGCCAGCTCACCAGCAGGGTCGGACTATGGCTACACCTTC. Its translation: CASSPAGSDYGYTF.

The rearrangement joins TRBV4-1 to TRBJ2-1; 7 bases are shared with TRBD2. The germline CDR1 and CDR2 sequences are MGHRA and YSYEKL. The CDR3 has 15 amino acids. With 2 bases clipped from V and 7 bases from J, the junction kept 8 bases outside the gene matches. CDR3 residues: CASSQRWGGRNEQFF. The DNA for the CDR3 is TGCGCCAGCAGCCAAAGGTGGGGGGGAAGGAATGAGCAGTTCTTC.

This clone was observed a single time. The chain combines TRBV19 with TRBJ2-1; 13 bases match TRBD2. This CDR3 contains 14 residues. With V trimmed by 6 bases and J by 9 bases, 5 bases remained unmatched. CDR1 LNHDA and CDR2 SQIVND come from the germline V gene (reference sequence). The CDR3, as DNA: TGTGCCAGTAGCACTAGCGGGGGGGCGGGTGAGCAGTTCTTC. It encodes CASSTSGGAGEQFF.